This T cell receptor beta chain was sequenced during a study of T cell responses to AZD1222 COVID-19 vaccine. Concerning this clone itself: Its target is not known.

Only in-frame clones appear in the TCRdb table, and some are missing; sequencing was by immunoSEQ multiplex PCR. Altogether 150,000 to 200,000 clones are present, 92% being singletons, with the ten largest covering around 1.3%. Germline V gene data show CDR1 as SNHLY and CDR2 as FYNNEI. The CDR3 is 13 amino acids. The V end was cut by 0 bases, the J end by 3 bases, with 5 bases between. Study findings and constraints: Elevations in Spike-specific TCR breadth and depth followed administration of two AZD1222 doses. Only a handful of AZD1222 recipients tested seropositive at baseline.

The specimen comprised peripheral blood, sampled 28 days after the second AZD1222 dose. The chain couples TRBV2 to TRBJ1-1, with D uncertain. The source of this sequence is an adult who received the AZD1222 COVID-19 vaccine. CDR3 protein: CASSEAEDTEAFF. In DNA form, the CDR3 reads TGTGCCAGCAGTGAAGCCGAAGACACTGAAGCTTTCTTT.